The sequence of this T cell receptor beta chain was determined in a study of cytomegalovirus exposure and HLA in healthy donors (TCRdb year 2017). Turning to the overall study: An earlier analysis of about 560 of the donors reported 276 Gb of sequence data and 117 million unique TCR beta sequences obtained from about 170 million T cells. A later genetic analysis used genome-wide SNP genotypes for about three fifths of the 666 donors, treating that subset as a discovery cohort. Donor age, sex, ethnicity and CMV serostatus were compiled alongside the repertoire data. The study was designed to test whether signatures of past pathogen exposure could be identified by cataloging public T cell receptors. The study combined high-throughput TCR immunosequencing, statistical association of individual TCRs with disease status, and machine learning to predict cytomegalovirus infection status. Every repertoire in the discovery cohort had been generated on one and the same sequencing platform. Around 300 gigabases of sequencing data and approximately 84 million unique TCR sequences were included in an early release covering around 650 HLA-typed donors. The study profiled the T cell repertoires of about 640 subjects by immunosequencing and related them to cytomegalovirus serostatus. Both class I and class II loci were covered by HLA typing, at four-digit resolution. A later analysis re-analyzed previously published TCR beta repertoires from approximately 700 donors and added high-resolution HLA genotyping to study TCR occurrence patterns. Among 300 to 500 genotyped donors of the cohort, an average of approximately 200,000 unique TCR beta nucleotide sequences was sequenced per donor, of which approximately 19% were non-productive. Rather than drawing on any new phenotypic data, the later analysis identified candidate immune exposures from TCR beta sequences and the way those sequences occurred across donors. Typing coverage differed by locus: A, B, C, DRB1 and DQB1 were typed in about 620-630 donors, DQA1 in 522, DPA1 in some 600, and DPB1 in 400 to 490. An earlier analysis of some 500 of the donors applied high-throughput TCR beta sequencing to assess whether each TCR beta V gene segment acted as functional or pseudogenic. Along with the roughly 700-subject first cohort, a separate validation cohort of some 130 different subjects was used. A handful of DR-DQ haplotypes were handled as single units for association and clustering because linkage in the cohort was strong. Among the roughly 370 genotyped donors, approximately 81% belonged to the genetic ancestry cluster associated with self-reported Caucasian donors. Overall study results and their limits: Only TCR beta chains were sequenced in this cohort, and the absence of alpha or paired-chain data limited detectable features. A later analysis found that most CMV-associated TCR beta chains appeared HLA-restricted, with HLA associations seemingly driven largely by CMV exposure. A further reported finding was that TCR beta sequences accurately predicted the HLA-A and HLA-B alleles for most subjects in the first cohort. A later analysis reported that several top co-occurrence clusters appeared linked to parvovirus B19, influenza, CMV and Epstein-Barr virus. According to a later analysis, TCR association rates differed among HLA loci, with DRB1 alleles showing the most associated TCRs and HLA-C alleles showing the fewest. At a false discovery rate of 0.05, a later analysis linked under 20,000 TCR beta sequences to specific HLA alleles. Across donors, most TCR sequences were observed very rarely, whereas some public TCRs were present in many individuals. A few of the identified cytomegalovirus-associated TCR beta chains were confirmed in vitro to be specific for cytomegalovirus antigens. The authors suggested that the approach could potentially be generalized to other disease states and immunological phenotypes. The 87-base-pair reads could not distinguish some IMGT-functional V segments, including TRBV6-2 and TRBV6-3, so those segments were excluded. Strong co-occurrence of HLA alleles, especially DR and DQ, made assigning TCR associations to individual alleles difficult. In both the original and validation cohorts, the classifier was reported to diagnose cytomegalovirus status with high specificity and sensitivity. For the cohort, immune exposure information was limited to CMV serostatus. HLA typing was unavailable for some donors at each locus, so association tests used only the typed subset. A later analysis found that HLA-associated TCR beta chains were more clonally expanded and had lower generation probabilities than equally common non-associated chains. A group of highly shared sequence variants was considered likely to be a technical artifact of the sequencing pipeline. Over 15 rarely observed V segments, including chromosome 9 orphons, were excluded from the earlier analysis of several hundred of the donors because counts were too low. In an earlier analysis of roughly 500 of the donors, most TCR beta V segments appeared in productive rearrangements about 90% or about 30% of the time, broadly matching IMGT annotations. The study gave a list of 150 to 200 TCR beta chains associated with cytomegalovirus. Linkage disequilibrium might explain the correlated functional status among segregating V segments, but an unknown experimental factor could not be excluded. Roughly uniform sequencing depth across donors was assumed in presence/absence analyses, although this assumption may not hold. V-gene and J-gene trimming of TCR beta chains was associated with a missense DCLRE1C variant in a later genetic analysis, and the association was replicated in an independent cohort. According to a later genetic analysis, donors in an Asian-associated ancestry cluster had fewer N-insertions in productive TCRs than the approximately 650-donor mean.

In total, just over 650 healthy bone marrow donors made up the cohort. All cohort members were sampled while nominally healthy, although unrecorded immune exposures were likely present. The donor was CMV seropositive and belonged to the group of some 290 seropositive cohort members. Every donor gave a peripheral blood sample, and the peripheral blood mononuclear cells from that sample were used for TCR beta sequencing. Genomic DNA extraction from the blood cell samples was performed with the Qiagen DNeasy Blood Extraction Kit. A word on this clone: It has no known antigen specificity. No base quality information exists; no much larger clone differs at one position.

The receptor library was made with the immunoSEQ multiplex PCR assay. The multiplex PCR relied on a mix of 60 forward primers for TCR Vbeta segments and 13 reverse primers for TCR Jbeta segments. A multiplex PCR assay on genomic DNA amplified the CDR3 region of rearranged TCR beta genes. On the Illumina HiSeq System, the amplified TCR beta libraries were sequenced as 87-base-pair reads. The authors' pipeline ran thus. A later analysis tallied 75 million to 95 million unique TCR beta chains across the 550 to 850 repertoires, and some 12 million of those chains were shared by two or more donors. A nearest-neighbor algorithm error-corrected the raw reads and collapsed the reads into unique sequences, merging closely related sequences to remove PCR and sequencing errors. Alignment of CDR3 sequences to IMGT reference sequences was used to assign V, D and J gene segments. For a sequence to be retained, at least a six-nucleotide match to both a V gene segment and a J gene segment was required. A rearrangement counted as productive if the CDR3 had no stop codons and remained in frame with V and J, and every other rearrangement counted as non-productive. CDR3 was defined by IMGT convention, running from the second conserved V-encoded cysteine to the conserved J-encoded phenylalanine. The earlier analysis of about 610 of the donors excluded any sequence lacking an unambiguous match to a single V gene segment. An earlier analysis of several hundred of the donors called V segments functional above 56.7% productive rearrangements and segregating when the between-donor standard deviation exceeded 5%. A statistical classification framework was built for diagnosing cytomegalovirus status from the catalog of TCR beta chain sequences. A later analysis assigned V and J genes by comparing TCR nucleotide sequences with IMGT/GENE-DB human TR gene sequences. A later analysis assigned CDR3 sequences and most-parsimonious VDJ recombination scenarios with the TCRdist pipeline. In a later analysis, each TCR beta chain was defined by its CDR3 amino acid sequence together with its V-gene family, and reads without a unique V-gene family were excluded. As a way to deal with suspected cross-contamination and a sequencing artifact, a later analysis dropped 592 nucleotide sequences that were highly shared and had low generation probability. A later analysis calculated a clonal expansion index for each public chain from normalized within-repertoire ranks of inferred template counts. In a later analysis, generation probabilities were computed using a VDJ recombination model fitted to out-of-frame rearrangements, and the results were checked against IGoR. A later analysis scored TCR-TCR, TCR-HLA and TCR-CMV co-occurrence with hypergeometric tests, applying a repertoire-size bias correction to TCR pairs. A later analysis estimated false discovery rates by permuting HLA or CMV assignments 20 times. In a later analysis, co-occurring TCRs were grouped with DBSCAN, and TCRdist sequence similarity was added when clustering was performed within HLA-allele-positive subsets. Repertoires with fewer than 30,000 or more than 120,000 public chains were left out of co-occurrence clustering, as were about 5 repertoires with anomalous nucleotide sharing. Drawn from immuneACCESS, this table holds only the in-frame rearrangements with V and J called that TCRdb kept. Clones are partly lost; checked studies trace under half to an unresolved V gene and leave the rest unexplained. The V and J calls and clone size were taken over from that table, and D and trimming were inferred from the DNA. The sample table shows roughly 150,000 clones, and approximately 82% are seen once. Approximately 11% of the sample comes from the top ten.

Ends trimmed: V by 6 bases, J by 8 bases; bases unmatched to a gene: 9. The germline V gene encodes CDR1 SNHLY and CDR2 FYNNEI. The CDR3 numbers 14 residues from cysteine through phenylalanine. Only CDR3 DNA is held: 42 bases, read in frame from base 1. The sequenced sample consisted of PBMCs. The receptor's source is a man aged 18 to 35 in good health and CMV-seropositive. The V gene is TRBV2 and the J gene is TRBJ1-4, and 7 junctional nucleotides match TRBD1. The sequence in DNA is TGTGCCAGCAGGCTGACAGGGCCCTCGGAAAAACTGTTTTTT. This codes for CASRLTGPSEKLFF.